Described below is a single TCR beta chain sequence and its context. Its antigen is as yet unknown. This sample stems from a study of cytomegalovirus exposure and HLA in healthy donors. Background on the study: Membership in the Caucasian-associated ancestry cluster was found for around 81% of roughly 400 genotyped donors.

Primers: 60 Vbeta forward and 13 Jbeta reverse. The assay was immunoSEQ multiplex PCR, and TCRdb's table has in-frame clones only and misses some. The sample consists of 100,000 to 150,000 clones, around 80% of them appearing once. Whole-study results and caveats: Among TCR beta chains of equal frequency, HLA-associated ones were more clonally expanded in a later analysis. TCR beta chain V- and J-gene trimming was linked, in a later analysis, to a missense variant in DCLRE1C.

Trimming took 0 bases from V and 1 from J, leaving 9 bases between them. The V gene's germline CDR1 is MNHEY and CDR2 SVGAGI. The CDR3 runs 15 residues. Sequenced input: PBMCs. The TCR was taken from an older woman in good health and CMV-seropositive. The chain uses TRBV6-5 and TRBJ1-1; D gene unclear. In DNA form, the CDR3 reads TGTGCCAGCAGTTACTCTTTCGGCGGGAACACTGAAGCTTTCTTT. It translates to CASSYSFGGNTEAFF.